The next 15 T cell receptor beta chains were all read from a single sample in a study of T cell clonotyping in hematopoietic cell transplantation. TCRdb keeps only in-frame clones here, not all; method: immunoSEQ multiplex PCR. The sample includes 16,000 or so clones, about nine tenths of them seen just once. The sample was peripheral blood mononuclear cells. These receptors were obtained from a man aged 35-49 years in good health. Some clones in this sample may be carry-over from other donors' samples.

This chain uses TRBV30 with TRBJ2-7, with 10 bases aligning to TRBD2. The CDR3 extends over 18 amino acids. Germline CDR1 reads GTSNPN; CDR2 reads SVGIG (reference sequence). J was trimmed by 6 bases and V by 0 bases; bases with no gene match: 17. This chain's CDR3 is CAWSVRSSGSFAVAEQYF. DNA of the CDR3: TGTGCCTGGAGTGTACGGTCTAGCGGGAGTTTTGCCGTCGCCGAGCAGTACTTC.

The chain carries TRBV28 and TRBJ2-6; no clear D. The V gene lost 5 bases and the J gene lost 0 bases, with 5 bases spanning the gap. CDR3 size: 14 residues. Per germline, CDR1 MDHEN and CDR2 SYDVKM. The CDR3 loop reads CASSKDSGANVLTF. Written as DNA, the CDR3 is TGTGCCAGCAGTAAGGACTCTGGGGCCAACGTCCTGACTTTC. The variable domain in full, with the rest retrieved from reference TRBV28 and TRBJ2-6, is DVKVTQSSRYLVKRTGEKVFLECVQDMDHENMFWYRQDPGLGLRLIYFSYDVKMKEKGDIPEGYSVSREKKERFSLILESASTNQTSMYLCASSKDSGANVLTFGAGSRLTVL.

In nucleotides, the CDR3 is TGCGCCAGCAGCCAAGATCGATGGAGTGGGCCCCAAGAGACCCAGTACTTC. Its translation is CASSQDRWSGPQETQYF. The chain employs TRBV4-3 and TRBJ2-5; D is unclear. This CDR3 region has 17 residues. The germline CDR1 and CDR2 sequences are LGHNA and YSLEER. V shed 0 bases and J shed 1 base, with 15 bases lying between them.

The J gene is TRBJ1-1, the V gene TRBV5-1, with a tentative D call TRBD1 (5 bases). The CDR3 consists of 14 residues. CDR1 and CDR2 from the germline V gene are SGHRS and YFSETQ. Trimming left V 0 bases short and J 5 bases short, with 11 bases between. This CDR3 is CASSLDGWGTEAFF. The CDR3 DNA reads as TGCGCCAGCAGCTTGGACGGTTGGGGGACTGAAGCTTTCTTT.

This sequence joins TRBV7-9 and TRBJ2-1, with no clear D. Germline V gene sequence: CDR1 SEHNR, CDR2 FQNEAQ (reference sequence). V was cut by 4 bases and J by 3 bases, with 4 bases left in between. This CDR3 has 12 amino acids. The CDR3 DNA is TGTGCCAGCAGCTATAACTACAATGAGCAGTTCTTC. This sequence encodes CASSYNYNEQFF.

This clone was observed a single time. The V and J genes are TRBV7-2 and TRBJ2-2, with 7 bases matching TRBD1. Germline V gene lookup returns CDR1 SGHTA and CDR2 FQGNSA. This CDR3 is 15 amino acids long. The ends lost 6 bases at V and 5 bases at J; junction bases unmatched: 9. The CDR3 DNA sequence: TGTGCCAGCAGTTACACAGGGGAGTGGACCGGGGAGCTGTTTTTT. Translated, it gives CASSYTGEWTGELFF.

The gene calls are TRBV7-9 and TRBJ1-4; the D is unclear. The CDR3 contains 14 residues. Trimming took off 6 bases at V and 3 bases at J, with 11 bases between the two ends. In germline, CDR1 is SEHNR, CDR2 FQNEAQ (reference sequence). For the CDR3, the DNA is TGTGCCAGCAGGCAGAAGGGTCCTAATGAAAAACTGTTTTTT. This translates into CASRQKGPNEKLFF.

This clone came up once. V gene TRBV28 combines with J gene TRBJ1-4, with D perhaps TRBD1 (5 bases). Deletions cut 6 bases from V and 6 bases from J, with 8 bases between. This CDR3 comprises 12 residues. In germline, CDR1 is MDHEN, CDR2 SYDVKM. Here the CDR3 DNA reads TGTGCCAGCAGGGGACCCTATGAAAAACTGTTTTTT. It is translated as CASRGPYEKLFF.

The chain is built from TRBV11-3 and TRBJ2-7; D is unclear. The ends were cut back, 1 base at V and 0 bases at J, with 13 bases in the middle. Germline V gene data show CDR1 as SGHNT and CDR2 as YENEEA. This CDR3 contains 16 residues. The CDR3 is CASSLGVRHPSYEQYF. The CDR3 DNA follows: TGTGCCAGCAGCTTAGGCGTGAGACACCCCTCCTACGAGCAGTACTTC.

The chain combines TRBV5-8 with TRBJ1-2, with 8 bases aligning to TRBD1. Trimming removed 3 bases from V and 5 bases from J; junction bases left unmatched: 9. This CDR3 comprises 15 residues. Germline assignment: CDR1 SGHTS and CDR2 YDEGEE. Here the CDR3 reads CASSSRQGTWYGYTF. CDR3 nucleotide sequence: TGTGCCAGCAGCTCTAGACAGGGGACCTGGTATGGCTACACCTTC.

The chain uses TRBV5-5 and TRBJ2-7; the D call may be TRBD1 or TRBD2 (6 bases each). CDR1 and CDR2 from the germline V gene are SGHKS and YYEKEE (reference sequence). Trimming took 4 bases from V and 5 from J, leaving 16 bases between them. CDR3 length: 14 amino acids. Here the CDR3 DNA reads TGTGCCAGCAGCCCGGGGGCGGCGGTCAACGAGCAGTACTTC. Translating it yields CASSPGAAVNEQYF.

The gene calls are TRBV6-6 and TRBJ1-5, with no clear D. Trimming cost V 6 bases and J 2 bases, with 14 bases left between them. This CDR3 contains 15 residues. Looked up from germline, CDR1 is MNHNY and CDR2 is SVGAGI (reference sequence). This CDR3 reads CASSPSGNGNQPQHF. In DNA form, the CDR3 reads TGTGCCAGCAGCCCGTCGGGGAATGGCAATCAGCCCCAGCATTTT.

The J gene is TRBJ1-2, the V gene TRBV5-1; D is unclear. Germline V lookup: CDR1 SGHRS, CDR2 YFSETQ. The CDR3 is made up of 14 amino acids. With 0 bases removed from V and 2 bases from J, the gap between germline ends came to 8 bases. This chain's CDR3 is CASSLDGPNYGYTF. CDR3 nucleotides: TGCGCCAGCAGCTTGGATGGTCCCAACTATGGCTACACCTTC.

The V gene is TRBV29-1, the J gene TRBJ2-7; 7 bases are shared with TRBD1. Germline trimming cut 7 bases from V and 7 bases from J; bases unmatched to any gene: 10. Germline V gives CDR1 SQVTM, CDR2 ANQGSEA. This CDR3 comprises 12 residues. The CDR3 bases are TGCAGCGGAGAATACAGGGGTGGGGAGCAGTACTTC. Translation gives CSGEYRGGEQYF.

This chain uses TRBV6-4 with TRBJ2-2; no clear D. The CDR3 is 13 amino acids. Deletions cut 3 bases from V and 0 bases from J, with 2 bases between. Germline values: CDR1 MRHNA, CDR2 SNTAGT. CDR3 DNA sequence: TGTGCCAGCAGTGAAACGAACACCGGGGAGCTGTTTTTT. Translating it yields CASSETNTGELFF.